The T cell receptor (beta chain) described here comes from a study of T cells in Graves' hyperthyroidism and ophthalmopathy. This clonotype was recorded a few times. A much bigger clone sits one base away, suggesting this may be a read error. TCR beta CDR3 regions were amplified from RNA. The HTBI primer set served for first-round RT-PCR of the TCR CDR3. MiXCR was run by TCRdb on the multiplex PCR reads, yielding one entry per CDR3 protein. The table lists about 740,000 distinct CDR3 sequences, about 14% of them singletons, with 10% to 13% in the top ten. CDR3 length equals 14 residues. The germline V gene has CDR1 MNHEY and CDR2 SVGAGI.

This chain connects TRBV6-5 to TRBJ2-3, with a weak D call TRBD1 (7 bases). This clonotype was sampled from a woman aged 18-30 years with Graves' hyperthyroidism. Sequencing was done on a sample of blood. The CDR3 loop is CASSYQGGTGTQYF. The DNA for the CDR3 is TGTGCCAGCAGTTACCAGGGGGGAACAGGTACGCAGTATTTT.